This T cell receptor beta chain was observed in a study of PD-L1 blockade in urothelial cancer (dated by TCRdb to about 2017). Study-level background: All patients started therapy around 2014 and received atezolizumab 1,200 mg intravenously every 3 weeks. About 90% of the roughly 29 patients were identified as males with urothelial cancer of bladder origin, and a prior smoking history was reported by 18 of 29 patients. Durable clinical benefit was defined as progression-free survival longer than 6 months, and TCR features were also tested against progression-free and overall survival. Blood samples gave a median of about 150,000 T cells and 83,000 or so unique TCRs, with a median clonality of approximately 0.08. Durable clinical benefit was achieved by nine patients but not by the remaining 20. Around 30 patients had pretreatment blood TCR-seq, some 25 had at least one posttreatment blood collection, and some 25 had tumor TCR-seq. An exploratory multi-omic analysis was conducted of the somatic, immune and clinical correlates of response to PD-L1 blockade with atezolizumab in urothelial cancer. TCR sequencing covered pretreatment tumor samples and matched, serially collected peripheral blood taken before and after atezolizumab treatment. Patients had an ECOG performance status of 0 or 1 and had received between 0 and 3 prior chemotherapy regimens. Blood samples were analyzed 3 weeks after the start of treatment (second dose) and 6 weeks after the start of treatment. Whole exome sequencing and RNA sequencing of pretreatment tumors were performed alongside TCR sequencing in the same patients.

Explained via the paper, the time point label denotes: pretreatment peripheral blood. A cohort of about 27 patients with locally advanced or metastatic urothelial carcinoma, treated at Memorial Sloan Kettering on a trial protocol, was included. Peripheral blood mononuclear cells were collected pretreatment and during treatment, with between 1 and 8 total time points obtained per patient. The Qiagen DNeasy Blood extraction kit was used to purify genomic DNA from total PBMCs and tumor samples. PBMCs were collected pretreatment and during treatment, and were isolated and stored as previously described. What the study reported, not specific to this receptor: Because the sample size was small (n of about 30) and many of the analyses were exploratory, the results are meant to be hypothesis-generating. Greater expansion of tumor-associated TCR clones in peripheral blood 3 weeks after the start of treatment was observed in patients with durable benefit (n of about 20, p = 0.022). A pretreatment peripheral blood TCR clonality below the median was linked to improved progression-free and overall survival.

Synthetic TCR analog templates were spiked into each PCR so that absolute template abundance could be estimated from read counts. The immunoSEQ assay used bias-controlled V and J gene primers to amplify TCRbeta CDR3 regions from genomic DNA. Sequencing of rearranged TCRbeta segments was performed at approximately 20X coverage. As for the authors' bioinformatics: Sequencing errors were corrected by clustering, and CDR3s were annotated against IMGT so that V, D and J genes could be assigned. Only productive TCRbeta rearrangements were used in downstream analyses, excluding out-of-frame or stop-codon sequences. To compute clonality, Shannon entropy was normalized by the log of the number of unique productive sequences and then subtracted from one. Clones differing between time points or between blood and tumor were identified by Fisher's exact test with Benjamini-Hochberg correction at adjusted p below 0.01. This is the immuneACCESS table as TCRdb keeps it, with only in-frame sequences that have V and J called. A part of the clones is gone; compared with another copy, unresolved V genes explain less than half, and the rest is unexplained. V and J calls and clone size are given by that table; D and trimming were obtained from the DNA. Here the sample has about 95,000 clones; 85% to 90% occur a single time. The ten largest clonotypes hold under 2% of the sample.

On this clone: The antigen it recognizes is unknown. No much larger clonotype is one base removed from it; base qualities were not supplied.

The sequence was collected from a man aged 55 to 70 with urothelial cancer. This specimen was PBMCs, taken around atezolizumab (anti-PD-L1) treatment.

The nucleotides read TGTGCCAGCAGCGTGTCTCCGATTCGGGAGACCCAGTACTTC. Translated, this gives CASSVSPIRETQYF. This chain joins TRBV9 to TRBJ2-5, with no confident D gene call. Trimming at the junction amounts to 2 bases on V and 5 bases on J, and the germline ends lie 13 bases apart. The germline V gene supplies CDR1 SGDLS and CDR2 YYNGEE. Its CDR3 holds 14 amino acids, cysteine through phenylalanine. Of the read, only the CDR3 DNA is kept; its 42 bases are in frame from base 1.